These 15 T cell receptor beta chains came from one sample sequenced in a study of T cells after yellow fever vaccination. TCRdb used MiXCR to reprocess the 5' RACE reads, holding one entry per CDR3 protein. The table has about 320,000 distinct CDR3 sequences, about 12% seen once. This material consisted of CD4+ T cells sorted from PBMCs, taken 15 days after the yellow fever booster vaccination. These receptors were obtained from a man aged 18 to 29 who received the YFV17D yellow fever vaccine.

This clonotype was detected a few times. V is TRBV29-1 and J is TRBJ1-5, with 8 bases matching TRBD1. CDR1 is SQVTM, CDR2 ANQGSEA, per germline. The CDR3 runs 12 residues. The junction had 0 bases not matched to a gene; V was cut back by 3 bases and J by 5 bases. The CDR3 is CSVDRGHQPQHF. The CDR3 bases are TGCAGCGTTGACAGGGGGCATCAGCCCCAGCATTTT.

Written as DNA, the CDR3 is TGTGCCAGCAGCCCCGAACAGGGGACCTACGAGCAGTACTTC. Its translation is CASSPEQGTYEQYF. The J gene is TRBJ2-7, the V gene TRBV5-7, with 7 bases aligning to TRBD1. Being an ORF, TRBV5-7 has a function that is uncertain. V shed 4 bases, J shed 2 bases, and the junction held 6 bases outside the gene matches. The length of the CDR3 is 14 residues.

The rearrangement joins TRBV5-4 to TRBJ2-1; 12 bases align to TRBD1. Trimming removed 0 bases from V and 4 bases from J; junction bases left unmatched: 11. Germline V CDR1 and CDR2: SGHNT, YYREEE (reference sequence). The CDR3 has 19 residues. The CDR3 DNA follows: TGTGCCAGCAGCTTGGGTCTTCGGGGACAGGGGGCGATGTACAATGAGCAGTTCTTC. Protein sequence: CASSLGLRGQGAMYNEQFF.

This clonotype appeared many times. The chain has TRBV10-3 and TRBJ2-7; D is uncertain. The CDR3 is 11 amino acids. The germline V gene encodes CDR1 ENHRY and CDR2 SYGVKD. Trimming pared 8 bases from V and 6 bases from J, leaving 11 bases between. The CDR3: CAIAQVVEQYF. Written as DNA, the CDR3 is TGTGCCATCGCCCAAGTCGTCGAGCAGTACTTC.

The chain couples TRBV25-1 to TRBJ2-3, with D possibly matching TRBD2 (6 bases). CDR3 length equals 17 residues. Trimming shortened V by 6 bases and J by 6 bases, and 25 bases separated the two germline ends. CDR1 and CDR2 (germline): MGHDK, SYGVNS. For the CDR3, the DNA is TGTGCCAGCAGCCCCGGGACTCATATGGGGTTTGGTGATACGCAGTATTTT. It specifies CASSPGTHMGFGDTQYF.

This clonotype showed up just a few times. The chain is built from TRBV7-9 and TRBJ2-7; the D gene is possibly TRBD1 (5 bases). Germline V gene lookup returns CDR1 SEHNR and CDR2 FQNEAQ (reference sequence). V was shortened by 8 bases and J by 4 bases, with 12 bases between the two germline ends. This CDR3 is 12 amino acids long. This CDR3 is CASGREGYEQYV. For the CDR3, the DNA is TGTGCCAGCGGCAGGGAAGGTTACGAGCAGTACGTC.

DNA for the CDR3: TGCAGTGCTAGCCGCGGGGGCTGGAATCAGCCCCAGCATTTT. Its translation: CSASRGGWNQPQHF. This rearrangement joins TRBV20-1 to TRBJ1-5; a possible D gene is TRBD1 (6 bases). Trimming shortened V by 3 bases and J by 4 bases, and 13 bases separated the two germline ends. This CDR3 comprises 14 residues. CDR1 is DFQATT and CDR2 is SNEGSKA in the germline V gene (reference sequence).

The chain couples TRBV7-2 to TRBJ2-1; D is ambiguous. This CDR3 comprises 14 residues. Germline-derived CDR1 and CDR2 are SGHTA and FQGNSA. Trimming took 1 base from V and 4 from J, leaving 8 bases between them. The CDR3 DNA reads as TGTGCCAGCAGCTTAGTTCCTGGATACAATGAGCAGTTCTTC. This gives the protein CASSLVPGYNEQFF. Looking up the rest from reference TRBV7-2 and TRBJ2-1 gives the full variable domain: GAGVSQSPSNKVTEKGKDVELRCDPISGHTALYWYRQSLGQGLEFLIYFQGNSAPDKSGLPSDRFSAERTGGSVSTLTIQRTQQEDSAVYLCASSLVPGYNEQFFGPGTRLTVL.

This clonotype was recorded a few times. V and J are TRBV5-4 and TRBJ1-2; 12 bases are shared with TRBD1. Trimming took 5 bases from V and 11 from J; bases not matched to a gene: 7. CDR3 length equals 13 residues. Germline V gives CDR1 SGHNT, CDR2 YYREEE (reference sequence). CDR3 nucleotide sequence: TGTGCCAGCAGATCCGGGACAGGGGGCGCATACACCTTC. Amino acids: CASRSGTGGAYTF.

This rearrangement joins TRBV20-1 to TRBJ1-2; D is ambiguous. The CDR3 is 13 residues long. Trimming cost V 1 base and J 8 bases, with 14 bases left between them. Germline loops: CDR1 DFQATT, CDR2 SNEGSKA (reference sequence). The CDR3 DNA sequence: TGCAGTGCTAGAGCGGGCCTTGAGGAGGGCTACACCTTC. Translating it yields CSARAGLEEGYTF.

This clonotype was seen only a few times. J is TRBJ1-2 and V is TRBV24-1, with TRBD1 matching over 8 bases. CDR1 and CDR2 (germline): KGHDR, SFDVKD. Trimming took 10 bases from V and 5 from J; bases not matched to a gene: 8. The CDR3 loop spans 13 amino acids. CDR3 DNA sequence: TGTGCCACGGGGGACAGGCTAGGATATGGCTACACCTTC. Its translation is CATGDRLGYGYTF.

A few counts support this clonotype. The rearrangement uses TRBV4-3 and TRBJ2-6, with 9 positions matching TRBD1. The length of the CDR3 is 19 residues. Germline V gene data show CDR1 as LGHNA and CDR2 as YSLEER. With V trimmed by 1 base and J by 0 bases, 7 bases remained unmatched. The CDR3 bases are TGCGCCAGCAGCCAAGGATACGGGACAGGGAGCTCTGGGGCCAACGTCCTGACTTTC. Its protein is CASSQGYGTGSSGANVLTF.

This clonotype was counted only a few times. The genes are TRBV7-9 and TRBJ2-3, with D uncertain. CDR1 is SEHNR and CDR2 is FQNEAQ in the germline V gene (reference sequence). V was shortened by 1 base and J by 4 bases, with 6 bases between the two germline ends. This CDR3 spans 13 amino acids. For the CDR3, the DNA is TGTGCCAGCAGCTTAGACGTATCAGATACGCAGTATTTT. Amino acid sequence: CASSLDVSDTQYF.

The chain is built from TRBV11-2 and TRBJ1-4, with 8 bases identical to TRBD1. Germline assignment: CDR1 SGHAT and CDR2 FQNNGV. This CDR3 spans 18 amino acids. After removal of 2 bases from V and 0 bases from J, the junction contained 8 bases not matched to a gene. CDR3 sequence (DNA): TGTGCCAGCAGCTTACGCGGGACAGGATTCACAACTAATGAAAAACTGTTTTTT. Protein sequence: CASSLRGTGFTTNEKLFF.

This clonotype has a handful of counts. The rearrangement joins TRBV28 to TRBJ2-7; possible D gene TRBD2, 6 bases. The V end lost 3 bases, the J end lost 13 bases, and 22 bases lay between the germline ends. The CDR3 length is 14 residues. Germline assignment: CDR1 MDHEN and CDR2 SYDVKM. CDR3 in amino acids: CASSFSGGVRAFYF. CDR3 DNA sequence: TGTGCCAGCAGTTTTAGCGGCGGTGTCAGGGCCTTTTACTTC.